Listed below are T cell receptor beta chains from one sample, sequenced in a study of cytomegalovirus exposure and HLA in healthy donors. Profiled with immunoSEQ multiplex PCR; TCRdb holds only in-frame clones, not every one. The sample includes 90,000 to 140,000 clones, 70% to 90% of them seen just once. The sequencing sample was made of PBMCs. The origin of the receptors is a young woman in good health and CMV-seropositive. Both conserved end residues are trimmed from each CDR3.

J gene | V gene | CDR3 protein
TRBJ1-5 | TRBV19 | ASRQGYQPQH
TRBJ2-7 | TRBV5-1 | ASSLAGTSGRVSYEQY
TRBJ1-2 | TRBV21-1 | ASSKGATNYGYT
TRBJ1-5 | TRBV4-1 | ASSQVGTGDQPQH
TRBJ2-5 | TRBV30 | AWSVGGAQETQY
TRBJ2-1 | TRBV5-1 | ASSLDRGNWNEQF
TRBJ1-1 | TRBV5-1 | ASSLGGHYNTEAF
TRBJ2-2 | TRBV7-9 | ASSPPIQNTGELF
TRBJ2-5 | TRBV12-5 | ASGSGVGQRETQY
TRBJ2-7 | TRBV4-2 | ASSQEGGGEASYEQY
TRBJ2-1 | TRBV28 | ASSLLAEMYNEQF
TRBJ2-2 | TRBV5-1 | ASSLYSKGTGELF
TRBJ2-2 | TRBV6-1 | ASSRTGTGELF
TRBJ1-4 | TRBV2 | ASTSHINNEKLF
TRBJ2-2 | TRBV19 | ASSTLAEYTGELF
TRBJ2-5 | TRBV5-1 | ASSQGQGLETQY
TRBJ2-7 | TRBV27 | ASSLVAGSEQY
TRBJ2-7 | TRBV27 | ASSLKGAPTYEQY
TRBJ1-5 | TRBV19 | ASSSQFNQPQH
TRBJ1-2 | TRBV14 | ASSQVIRDYGYT
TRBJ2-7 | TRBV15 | ATSTGTGPYEQY
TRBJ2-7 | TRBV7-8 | ASSLVSQGARYEQY
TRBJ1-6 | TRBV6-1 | ASSEDRDYNSPLH
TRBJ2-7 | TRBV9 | ASSVDRGNSYEQY
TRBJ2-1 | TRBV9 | ASSVATGSYNEQF
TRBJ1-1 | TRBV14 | ASSLRRTEAF
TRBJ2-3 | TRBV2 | ASGPSGAWRQVTQY
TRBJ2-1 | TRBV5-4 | ASSLEDRALI
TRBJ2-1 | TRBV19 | ASSIRDRVNEQF
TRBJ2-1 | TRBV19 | ASSISGRGAHPSSYNEQF
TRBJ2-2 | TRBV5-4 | ASSTSGSYPGELF
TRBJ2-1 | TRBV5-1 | ASSLATDEQF
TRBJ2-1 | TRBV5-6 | ASSSGGNWANEQF
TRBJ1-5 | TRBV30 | AWSADRDQPQH
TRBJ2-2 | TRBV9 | ASSAGGSDTGELF
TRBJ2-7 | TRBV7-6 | ASTARPGGSYEQY
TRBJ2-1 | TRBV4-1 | ASSQAINRVAAYNEQF
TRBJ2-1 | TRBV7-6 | ASSLAADTRNEQF
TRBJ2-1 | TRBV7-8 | ASSLAPGLENEQF
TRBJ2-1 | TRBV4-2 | ASSQDPTGAGYNEQF
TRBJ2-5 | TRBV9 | ASSPSGPGETQY
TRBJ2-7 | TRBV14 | ASSQASRAYEQY
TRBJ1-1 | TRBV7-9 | ASSLDLGTEAF
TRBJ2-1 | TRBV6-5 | ASSLAGMGTNEQF
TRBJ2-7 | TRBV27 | ASSLYGGSSYEQY
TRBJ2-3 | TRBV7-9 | ASSLTSGTKDTQY
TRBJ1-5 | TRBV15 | ATSSHSAGFNQPQH
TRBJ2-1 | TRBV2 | ASRGLTSSYNEQF
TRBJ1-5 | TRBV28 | ASSLLSRVRNQPQH
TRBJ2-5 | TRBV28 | ASRRPGAWTQY
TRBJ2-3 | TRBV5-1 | ASSPRPGTGADTQY
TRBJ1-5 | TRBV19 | ASSIDRTRFNQPQH
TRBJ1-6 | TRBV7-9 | ASSLALGRGSSYNSPLH
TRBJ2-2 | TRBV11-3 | ASSLTGDTGELF
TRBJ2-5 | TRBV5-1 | ASTAGVGGQETQY
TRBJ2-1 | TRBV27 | ASSSWTGVHNEQF
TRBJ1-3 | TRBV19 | ASSQQGSGNTIY
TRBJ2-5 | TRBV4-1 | ASSQQQGGEETQY
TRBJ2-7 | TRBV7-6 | ASSFRGSSYEQY
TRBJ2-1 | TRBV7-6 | ASSPRLAGTDEQF